Below are 31 T cell receptor beta chains sequenced from a single sample in a study of blood T cell repertoires in COVID-19. Measured with immunoSEQ multiplex PCR; TCRdb has only the in-frame clones, and not every one. The sample has about 300,000 clones, 89% seen once. Sequencing input: peripheral blood. The receptors were sampled from a man aged 18 to 30 who had recovered from COVID-19.

The rearrangement uses TRBV7-3 and TRBJ1-2; no reliable D call. Trimming took off 3 bases at V and 8 bases at J, with 37 bases between the two ends. The CDR3 totals 21 residues. Germline loops: CDR1 SGHTA, CDR2 FQGTGA. In nucleotides, the CDR3 is TGTGCCAGCAGCTTTAGTCCTACAGCTTTAATTAGCTCTCCGGGAACCCGAGGCTACACCTTC. Protein product: CASSFSPTALISSPGTRGYTF.

V and J are TRBV7-3 and TRBJ2-7; no clear D gene. The CDR3 totals 13 residues. The germline V gene encodes CDR1 SGHTA and CDR2 FQGTGA. V gave up 2 bases and J gave up 4 bases, with 9 bases separating them. The CDR3 loop reads CASSLYPSYEQYF. The CDR3 coding sequence is TGTGCCAGCAGCTTATATCCCTCTTACGAGCAGTACTTC. Full variable domain (remainder filled in from reference TRBV7-3 and TRBJ2-7): GAGVSQTPSNKVTEKGKYVELRCDPISGHTALYWYRQSLGQGPEFLIYFQGTGAADDSGLPNDRFFAVRPEGSVSTLKIQRTERGDSAVYLCASSLYPSYEQYFGPGTRLTVT.

The chain carries TRBV7-2 and TRBJ1-1, with unresolved D. CDR1 and CDR2 from the germline V gene are SGHTA and FQGNSA. There are 12 residues in the CDR3. V was shortened by 5 bases and J by 5 bases, with 9 bases between the two germline ends. The CDR3 here is CASSPSHTEAFF. CDR3 DNA sequence: TGTGCCAGCAGCCCATCCCATACTGAAGCTTTCTTT.

This chain uses TRBV2 with TRBJ1-1, with 9 nucleotides matching TRBD1. Germline CDR1 is SNHLY and CDR2 is FYNNEI. The CDR3 consists of 13 residues. V dropped 3 bases and J dropped 9; count of bases not matched to a gene: 5. The CDR3 region has the DNA TGTGCCAGCAGTGACCTACAGGGGGCGAAAGCTTTCTTT. Protein sequence: CASSDLQGAKAFF. Full variable domain (outside the CDR3, taken from reference TRBV2 and TRBJ1-1): EPEVTQTPSHQVTQMGQEVILRCVPISNHLYFYWYRQILGQKVEFLVSFYNNEISEKSEIFDDQFSVERPDGSNFTLKIRSTKLEDSAMYFCASSDLQGAKAFFGQGTRLTVV.

The chain is built from TRBV18 and TRBJ1-6, with D perhaps matching TRBD1 (5 bases). The CDR3 spans 15 residues. Per germline, CDR1 KGHSH and CDR2 LQKENI. V gave up 4 bases and J gave up 8 bases, with 15 bases separating them. The CDR3: CASSLGHGLDSPLHF. The CDR3 bases are TGTGCCAGCTCACTTGGACACGGGTTGGATTCACCCCTCCACTTT.

The V call is TRBV9, the J call TRBJ1-1, with D uncertain. The germline V gene has CDR1 SGDLS and CDR2 YYNGEE. The CDR3 is 13 amino acids. V lost 0 bases and J 1 base, leaving 4 bases between the germline ends. CDR3 coding DNA: TGTGCCAGCAGCGTAGTCAGGAACACTGAAGCTTTCTTT. Translated, it gives CASSVVRNTEAFF. The entire variable domain, with the rest obtained from reference TRBV9 and TRBJ1-1, is as follows: DSGVTQTPKHLITATGQRVTLRCSPRSGDLSVYWYQQSLDQGLQFLIQYYNGEERAKGNILERFSAQQFPDLHSELNLSSLELGDSALYFCASSVVRNTEAFFGQGTRLTVV.

The chain couples TRBV12-5 to TRBJ1-3; D unresolved. The CDR3 runs to 14 residues. V gave up 4 bases and J gave up 1 base, with 8 bases separating them. Germline values: CDR1 LGHNT, CDR2 FRNRAP. The CDR3 sequence is CASGWAGSGNTIYF. In DNA form, the CDR3 reads TGTGCTAGTGGTTGGGCAGGTTCTGGAAACACCATATATTTT.

A single count supports this clone. The rearrangement joins TRBV29-1 to TRBJ2-2, with D unclear. Trimming left V 3 bases short and J 1 base short, with 3 bases between. This CDR3 comprises 12 residues. Germline-derived CDR1 and CDR2 are SQVTM and ANQGSEA. The CDR3: CSVDQNTGELFF. CDR3 DNA: TGCAGCGTTGACCAGAACACCGGGGAGCTGTTTTTT.

The CDR3 is CSVDDRNGSYGYTF. CDR3 DNA: TGCAGCGTCGACGACAGGAACGGAAGCTATGGCTACACCTTC. V and J are TRBV29-1 and TRBJ1-2, with D possibly being TRBD1 (6 bases). The CDR3 runs to 14 residues. Trimming cost V 6 bases and J 4 bases, with 18 bases left between them. Germline CDR1 is SQVTM and CDR2 is ANQGSEA.

The V and J genes are TRBV4-3 and TRBJ1-6, with 9 bases matching TRBD1. Germline CDR1 is LGHNA and CDR2 is YSLEER. Germline trimming cut 0 bases from V and 10 bases from J; bases unmatched to any gene: 7. The CDR3 spans 16 residues. For the CDR3, the DNA is TGCGCCAGCAGCCAAGATGGACAGGGGTTAGTCTCACCCCTCCACTTT. It codes for CASSQDGQGLVSPLHF.

This clone was counted a few times. The chain uses TRBV13 and TRBJ1-2, with TRBD1 identical over 8 bases. V gave up 5 bases and J gave up 6 bases; unmatched junction bases: 8. CDR3 length: 14 amino acids. Germline CDR1 PRHDT, CDR2 FYEKMQ (reference sequence). In nucleotides, the CDR3 is TGTGCCAGCAGCGACGGACAGGGTTTCGATGGCTACACCTTC. Protein product: CASSDGQGFDGYTF.

This clone appeared a single time. J is TRBJ2-7 and V is TRBV10-3; 7 nucleotides align to TRBD1. J gave up 4 bases and V 5 bases, and 8 bases lay outside the gene matches. The CDR3 has 14 residues. Germline CDR1 reads ENHRY; CDR2 reads SYGVKD. DNA for the CDR3: TGTGCCATCAGTCCCCCGGGACAGCTTTACGAGCAGTACTTC. Translating it yields CAISPPGQLYEQYF.

The CDR3 region has the DNA TGCGCCAGCAGCTTGGTCGCCGGGGGGGCCCGCGAGCAGTACTTC. It codes for CASSLVAGGAREQYF. This chain joins TRBV5-1 and TRBJ2-7; 8 bases fit TRBD2. The CDR3 is 15 residues long. CDR1 and CDR2 (germline): SGHRS, YFSETQ. After removal of 0 bases from V and 6 bases from J, the junction contained 8 bases not matched to a gene.

A few counts support this clone. The V gene is TRBV29-1, the J gene TRBJ1-1, with 9 bases that match TRBD1. Germline V gene data show CDR1 as SQVTM and CDR2 as ANQGSEA. The CDR3 spans 14 residues. V lost 0 bases to trimming and J lost 7 bases; unmatched junction nucleotides: 6. This CDR3 reads CSVEDSRDRVEAFF. CDR3 in DNA: TGCAGCGTTGAAGATAGCCGGGACAGGGTTGAAGCTTTCTTT.

V usage is TRBV6-6 and J usage is TRBJ1-1; D gene ambiguous. Looked up from germline, CDR1 is MNHNY and CDR2 is SVGAGI (reference sequence). V lost 5 bases to trimming and J lost 7 bases, with 11 bases between them. This CDR3 has 12 amino acids. The CDR3 sequence is CASSPRFGEAFF. The CDR3 region has the DNA TGTGCCAGCAGTCCCAGGTTTGGTGAAGCTTTCTTT.

This chain uses TRBV6-2 or TRBV6-3 with TRBJ1-1; a possible D gene is TRBD1 (5 bases). V gave up 5 bases and J gave up 5 bases, with 9 bases separating them. This CDR3 comprises 12 residues. Per the germline V gene, CDR1 is MNHEY and CDR2 is SVGEGT. The CDR3 nucleotides are TGTGCCAGCAGTGACCAGGGAACTGAAGCTTTCTTT. Its protein is CASSDQGTEAFF.

The gene calls are TRBV3-1 (or the pseudogene TRBV3-2) and TRBJ2-1, with unresolved D. V shed 3 bases and J shed 2 bases, with 14 bases lying between them. Germline-derived CDR1 and CDR2 are LGHDT and YNNKEL (reference sequence). The CDR3 totals 16 residues. The CDR3 spells CASSHNSRITYNEQFF. The CDR3 DNA reads as TGTGCCAGCAGCCACAATAGCAGAATTACCTACAATGAGCAGTTCTTC.

The chain joins TRBV7-2 to TRBJ1-1; D unclear. This CDR3 has 16 amino acids. CDR1 SGHTA and CDR2 FQGNSA come from the germline V gene. V shed 3 bases and J shed 2 bases, with 16 bases lying between them. The CDR3 is CASSFLASGFNTEAFF. The CDR3 DNA follows: TGTGCCAGCAGCTTCCTCGCATCCGGTTTCAACACTGAAGCTTTCTTT.

With respect to this clone: Other DNA sequences within the sample encode an identical CDR3. This chain connects TRBV6-5 to TRBJ2-7, with a possible D match to TRBD1 (5 bases). Germline V gene sequence: CDR1 MNHEY, CDR2 SVGAGI. Between the trimmed V and J ends, which lost 0 bases and 3 bases, there was a span of 9 bases. The CDR3 runs to 14 residues. CDR3 nucleotides: TGTGCCAGCAGTTACTCGGGCAGGGTCTACGAGCAGTACTTC. Protein product: CASSYSGRVYEQYF.

The rearrangement links TRBV29-1 to TRBJ2-7, with a weak D call TRBD1 (6 bases). Germline CDR1 and CDR2: SQVTM and ANQGSEA. V dropped 4 bases and J dropped 1 base, with 11 bases sitting between them. CDR3 length: 13 residues. The chain's CDR3 is CSVVQDRSYEQYF. CDR3 nucleotides: TGCAGCGTTGTACAGGACAGATCCTACGAGCAGTACTTC.

This chain links TRBV6-1 with TRBJ1-5; D might be TRBD1 (5 bases). V was shortened by 3 bases and J by 6 bases, with 21 bases between the two germline ends. Germline CDR1 is MNHNS and CDR2 is SASEGT. This CDR3 is 17 amino acids long. CDR3 protein: CASSEDQQGLPGQPQHF. CDR3 bases: TGTGCCAGCAGTGAGGATCAGCAGGGCCTGCCGGGTCAGCCCCAGCATTTT.

The sample holds one count of this clone. The V call is TRBV6-5, the J call TRBJ2-7; D not certain. CDR1 is MNHEY, CDR2 SVGAGI, per germline. The CDR3 is made up of 11 amino acids. V was pared by 2 bases and J by 6 bases, with 5 bases between. The DNA for the CDR3 is TGTGCCAGCAGTTACGCAGGCGAGCAGTACTTC. It is translated as CASSYAGEQYF.

This chain connects TRBV5-5 to TRBJ2-5; TRBD2 aligns across 7 bases. In germline, CDR1 is SGHKS, CDR2 YYEKEE (reference sequence). The J segment lost 1 base and the V segment lost 4 bases, leaving 7 bases of the junction unmatched. The CDR3 length is 15 residues. The CDR3 DNA reads TGTGCCAGCAGCGCCCCCCCGGGAGGCCAAGAGACCCAGTACTTC. This sequence encodes CASSAPPGGQETQYF.

The V and J genes are TRBV11-2 and TRBJ2-3, with 9 nucleotides matching TRBD2. Germline V gene sequence: CDR1 SGHAT, CDR2 FQNNGV. V shed 1 base, J shed 5 bases, and the junction held 7 bases outside the gene matches. The CDR3 consists of 16 residues. CDR3 sequence (DNA): TGTGCCAGCAGCTTAGCGGGGCGGGGGGGCGTAGATACGCAGTATTTT. Residues: CASSLAGRGGVDTQYF.

This clone was recorded a few times. The V call is TRBV5-4, the J call TRBJ1-2; D is uncertain. Germline assignment: CDR1 SGHNT and CDR2 YYREEE (reference sequence). V lost 5 bases and J 6 bases, leaving 11 bases between the germline ends. This CDR3 comprises 12 residues. In nucleotides, the CDR3 is TGTGCCAGCAGGGCGGCGTATGATGGCTACACCTTC. As protein: CASRAAYDGYTF.

The chain recombines TRBV15 with TRBJ2-7; 8 nucleotides agree with TRBD1. The CDR3 has 14 amino acids. V gave up 1 base and J gave up 6 bases; unmatched junction bases: 5. The germline gives CDR1 LNHNV, CDR2 YYDKDF (reference sequence). The CDR3 reads CATSRGDRPTEQYF. The CDR3 bases are TGTGCCACCAGCAGAGGGGACAGGCCCACCGAGCAGTACTTC.

The J gene is TRBJ1-2, the V gene TRBV2; D is uncertain. The CDR3 loop spans 13 amino acids. Germline-derived CDR1 and CDR2 are SNHLY and FYNNEI. Trimming pared 1 base from V and 2 bases from J, leaving 5 bases between. CDR3 amino acids: CASSEGRNYGYTF. In nucleotides, the CDR3 is TGTGCCAGCAGTGAAGGGCGGAACTATGGCTACACCTTC.

The rearrangement links TRBV7-9 to TRBJ1-1; 8 bases align to TRBD1. The germline V gene encodes CDR1 SEHNR and CDR2 FQNEAQ (reference sequence). The CDR3 contains 15 residues. Losses at the gene ends were 4 bases for V and 0 bases for J; bases not matched to a gene: 4. CDR3 DNA sequence: TGTGCCAGCAGCTCGGGACAGGATCTGAACACTGAAGCTTTCTTT. It encodes CASSSGQDLNTEAFF.

This sequence joins TRBV19 and TRBJ2-7, with 7 positions matching TRBD2. Germline lookup yields CDR1 LNHDA and CDR2 SQIVND (reference sequence). This CDR3 contains 15 residues. With 5 bases clipped from V and 2 bases from J, the junction kept 9 bases outside the gene matches. CDR3 in amino acids: CASSGAGLLAYEQYF. CDR3 nucleotides: TGTGCCAGTAGTGGAGCGGGACTCCTGGCCTACGAGCAGTACTTC.

V and J are TRBV4-3 and TRBJ2-1; 10 bases match TRBD2. The V and J ends lost 0 bases and 0 bases, in that order; junction bases with no gene match: 5. Germline V gives CDR1 LGHNA, CDR2 YSLEER. The CDR3 is 18 amino acids. The CDR3 region is CASSQDLSGGASYNEQFF. The CDR3 bases are TGCGCCAGCAGCCAAGATCTCAGCGGGGGGGCCTCCTACAATGAGCAGTTCTTC.

This chain uses TRBV6-6 with TRBJ1-1; D call uncertain. CDR3 length: 13 amino acids. V lost 4 bases to trimming and J lost 6 bases, with 12 bases between them. CDR1 is MNHNY and CDR2 is SVGAGI in the germline V gene (reference sequence). The CDR3 spells CASSSYGVAEAFF. The CDR3 DNA reads as TGTGCCAGCAGTTCCTACGGGGTCGCTGAAGCTTTCTTT.